This T cell receptor (beta chain) was retrieved from a study of T cell responses to AZD1222 COVID-19 vaccine. Generated by immunoSEQ multiplex PCR, the TCRdb table keeps only in-frame clones and is missing some. In the table there are approximately 76,000 clones, approximately 89% of which are singletons. This CDR3 has 13 residues. Germline V lookup: CDR1 SNHLY, CDR2 FYNNEI. Between the trimmed V and J ends, which lost 6 bases and 0 bases, there was a span of 7 bases. This TCR was sampled from an adult in good health. Specimen: peripheral blood, collected on day 0 of AZD1222 vaccination. This sequence joins TRBV2 and TRBJ2-3, with D tentatively TRBD1 or TRBD2 (5 bases each). The CDR3 is CASSRDSTDTQYF. CDR3 bases: TGTGCCAGCAGCCGGGACAGCACAGATACGCAGTATTTT.